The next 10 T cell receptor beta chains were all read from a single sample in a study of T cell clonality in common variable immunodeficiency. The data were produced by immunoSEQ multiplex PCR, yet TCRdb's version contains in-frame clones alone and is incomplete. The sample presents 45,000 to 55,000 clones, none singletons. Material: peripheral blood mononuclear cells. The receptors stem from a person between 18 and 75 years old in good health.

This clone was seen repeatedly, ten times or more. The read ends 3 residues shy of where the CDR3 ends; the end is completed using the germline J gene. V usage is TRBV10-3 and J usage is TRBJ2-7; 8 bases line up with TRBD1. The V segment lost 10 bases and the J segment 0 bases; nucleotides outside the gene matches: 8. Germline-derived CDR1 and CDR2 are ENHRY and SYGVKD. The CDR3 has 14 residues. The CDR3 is CATGQGPSSYEQYF. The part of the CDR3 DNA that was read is TGTGCCACCGGACAGGGTCCCAGCTCCTACGAG.

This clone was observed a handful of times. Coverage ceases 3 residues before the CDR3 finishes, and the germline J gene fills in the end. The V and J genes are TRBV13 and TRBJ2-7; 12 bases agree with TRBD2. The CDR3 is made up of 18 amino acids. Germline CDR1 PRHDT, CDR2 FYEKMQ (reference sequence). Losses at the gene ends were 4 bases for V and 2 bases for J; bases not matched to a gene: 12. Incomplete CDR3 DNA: TGTGCCAGCAGCTCTTCCGGGACTAGCGGGTATTTTGCCTACGAG. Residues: CASSSSGTSGYFAYE. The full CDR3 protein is CASSSSGTSGYFAYEQYF.

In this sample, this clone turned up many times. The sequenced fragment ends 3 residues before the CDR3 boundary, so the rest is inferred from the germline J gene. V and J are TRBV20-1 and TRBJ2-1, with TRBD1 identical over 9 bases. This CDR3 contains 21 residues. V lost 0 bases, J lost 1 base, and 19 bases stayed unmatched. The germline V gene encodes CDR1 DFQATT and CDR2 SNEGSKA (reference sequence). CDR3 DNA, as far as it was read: TGCAGTGCTAGAGAAAACCCCGGACAGGGGCGCTTGGTACGGTCCTACAATGAG. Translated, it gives CSARENPGQGRLVRSYNE. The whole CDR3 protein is CSARENPGQGRLVRSYNEQFF.

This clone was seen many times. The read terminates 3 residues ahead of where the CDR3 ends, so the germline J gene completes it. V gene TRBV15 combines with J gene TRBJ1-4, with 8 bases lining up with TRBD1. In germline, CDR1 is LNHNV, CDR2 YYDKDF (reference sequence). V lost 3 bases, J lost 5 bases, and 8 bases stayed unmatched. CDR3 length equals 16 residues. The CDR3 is CATSRGATGGNEKLFF. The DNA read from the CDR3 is TGTGCCACCAGCAGGGGAGCTACAGGGGGAAATGAAAAA.

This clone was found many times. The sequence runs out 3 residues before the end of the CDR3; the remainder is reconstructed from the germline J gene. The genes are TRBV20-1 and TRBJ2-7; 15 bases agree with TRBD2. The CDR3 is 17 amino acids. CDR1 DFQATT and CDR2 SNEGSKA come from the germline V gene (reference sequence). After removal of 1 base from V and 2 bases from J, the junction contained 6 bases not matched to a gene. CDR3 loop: CSARGGTSGRLPYEQYF. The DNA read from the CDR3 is TGCAGTGCTAGAGGGGGGACTAGCGGGAGGTTGCCCTACGAG.

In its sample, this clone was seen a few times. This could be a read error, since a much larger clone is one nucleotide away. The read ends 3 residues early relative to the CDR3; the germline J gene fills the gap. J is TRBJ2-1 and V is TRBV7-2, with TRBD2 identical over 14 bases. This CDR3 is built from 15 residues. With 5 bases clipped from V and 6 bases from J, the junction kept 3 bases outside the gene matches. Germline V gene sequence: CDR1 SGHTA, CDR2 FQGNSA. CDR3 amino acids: CASSPGTSGSNEQFF. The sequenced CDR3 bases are TGTGCCAGCAGCCCCGGGACTAGCGGGAGCAATGAG.

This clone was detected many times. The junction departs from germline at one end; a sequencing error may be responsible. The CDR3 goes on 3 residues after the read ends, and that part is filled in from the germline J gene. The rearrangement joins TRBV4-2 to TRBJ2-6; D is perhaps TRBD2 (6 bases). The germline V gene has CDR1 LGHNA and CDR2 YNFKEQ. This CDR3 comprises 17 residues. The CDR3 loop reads CASSQDPGGSGANVLTF. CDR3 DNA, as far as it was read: TGCGCCAGCAGCCAAGATCCCGGGGGCTCTGGGGCCAACGTC.

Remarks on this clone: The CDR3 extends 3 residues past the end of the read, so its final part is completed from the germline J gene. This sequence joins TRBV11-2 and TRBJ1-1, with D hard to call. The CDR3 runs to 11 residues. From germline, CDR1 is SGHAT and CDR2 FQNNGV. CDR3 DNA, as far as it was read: TGTGCCAGCAGACCCGCCACGGGA. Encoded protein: CASRPATG. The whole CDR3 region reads CASRPATGAFF.

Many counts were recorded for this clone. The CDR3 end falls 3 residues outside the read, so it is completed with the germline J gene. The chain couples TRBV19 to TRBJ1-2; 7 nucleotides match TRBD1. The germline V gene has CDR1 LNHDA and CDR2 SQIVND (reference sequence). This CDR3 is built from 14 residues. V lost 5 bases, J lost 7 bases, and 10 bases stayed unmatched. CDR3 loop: CASSLGTARPGYTF. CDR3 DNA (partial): TGTGCCAGTAGTTTAGGGACAGCCCGACCTGGC.

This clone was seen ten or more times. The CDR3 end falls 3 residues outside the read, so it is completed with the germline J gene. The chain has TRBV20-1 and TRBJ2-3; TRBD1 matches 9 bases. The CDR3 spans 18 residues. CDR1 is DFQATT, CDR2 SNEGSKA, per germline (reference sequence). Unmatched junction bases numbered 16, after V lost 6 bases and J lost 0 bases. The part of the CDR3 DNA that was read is TGCAGTGCCGAACAGGGGGCGTTCGGTGAGGGAAGCACAGATACG. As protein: CSAEQGAFGEGSTDT. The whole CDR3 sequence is CSAEQGAFGEGSTDTQYF.